Presented here are 2 T cell receptor beta chains from one specimen sequenced in a study of blood T cell repertoires in COVID-19. Profiling relied on immunoSEQ multiplex PCR, and the TCRdb table lists in-frame clones only, not all of them. The sample holds about 160,000 clones; approximately 84% are singletons and the top ten take around 14%. The specimen was peripheral blood. The source is a woman aged 80 or older with acute or convalescent COVID-19.

J is TRBJ1-5 and V is TRBV6-2 or TRBV6-3; TRBD1 matches 7 bases. V dropped 4 bases and J dropped 0; count of bases not matched to a gene: 3. The CDR3 runs 15 residues. CDR1 MNHEY and CDR2 SVGEGT come from the germline V gene. The CDR3 spells CASSLQGNSNQPQHF. Here the CDR3 DNA reads TGTGCCAGCAGTTTACAGGGGAATAGCAATCAGCCCCAGCATTTT.

V and J are TRBV30 and TRBJ1-4; no clear D. CDR3 length: 14 residues. Trimming removed 0 bases at V and 5 bases at J, with 10 bases between. Germline CDR1 reads GTSNPN; CDR2 reads SVGIG (reference sequence). The CDR3 loop reads CAWSVGPGNEKLFF. The CDR3, as DNA: TGTGCCTGGAGTGTCGGTCCCGGGAATGAAAAACTGTTTTTT.